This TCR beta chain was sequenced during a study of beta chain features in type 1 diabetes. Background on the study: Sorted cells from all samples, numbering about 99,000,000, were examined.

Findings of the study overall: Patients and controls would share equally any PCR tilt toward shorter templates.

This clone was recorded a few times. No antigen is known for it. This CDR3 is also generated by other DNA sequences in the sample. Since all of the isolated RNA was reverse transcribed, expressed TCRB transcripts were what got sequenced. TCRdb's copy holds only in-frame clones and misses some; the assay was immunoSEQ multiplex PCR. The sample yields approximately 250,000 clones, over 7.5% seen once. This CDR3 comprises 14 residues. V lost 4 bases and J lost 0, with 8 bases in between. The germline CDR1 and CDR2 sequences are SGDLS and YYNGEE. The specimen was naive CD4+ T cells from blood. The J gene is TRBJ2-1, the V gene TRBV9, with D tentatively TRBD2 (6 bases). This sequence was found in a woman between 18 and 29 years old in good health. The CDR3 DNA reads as TGTGCCAGCAGCCCCGGGAGCTCCTACAATGAGCAGTTCTTC. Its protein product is CASSPGSSYNEQFF.